The 18 T cell receptor beta chains presented below share a single source sample, sequenced in a study of CXCR3-negative and CXCR3-positive naive CD8 T cells. General study points: TRB CDR3s of CXCR3-positive naive cells were more hydrophobic than those of CXCR3-negative naive cells.

The authors prepared UMI-labeled TRB cDNA libraries by 5' RACE. For each CDR3 protein, TCRdb gives one entry from its re-call of the 5' RACE reads, without DNA. Here the sample table reports some 100,000 distinct CDR3 sequences. The antigens these receptors bind are not known. Sequences were obtained from naive CXCR3+ CD8+ T cells from blood. Sample subset: CD45RO-CCR7+CD27+CD95- naive CD8+ T cells expressing CXCR3 (TNR3+). The source is a human donor in good health. Some clones in this sample may be carry-over from other donors' samples.

This chain joins TRBV7-6 and TRBJ2-3; the D gene TCRdb calls, TRBD2, cannot be checked with no DNA. This CDR3 spans 16 amino acids. In germline, CDR1 is SGHVS, CDR2 FNYEAQ. CDR3 sequence reads: CASSPGLAGSADTQYF.

The chain couples TRBV7-2 to TRBJ1-1; TCRdb returns TRBD1, unconfirmable since there is no DNA. The germline V gene encodes CDR1 SGHTA and CDR2 FQGNSA. There are 18 residues in the CDR3. The CDR3 here is CASSTITRPGQGDTEAFF.

This chain joins TRBV9 and TRBJ2-3. In germline, CDR1 is SGDLS, CDR2 YYNGEE. This CDR3 comprises 15 residues. CDR3 sequence: CASSGTRLSTDTQYF. The whole variable domain, remainder taken from reference TRBV9 and TRBJ2-3, is DSGVTQTPKHLITATGQRVTLRCSPRSGDLSVYWYQQSLDQGLQFLIQYYNGEERAKGNILERFSAQQFPDLHSELNLSSLELGDSALYFCASSGTRLSTDTQYFGPGTRLTVL.

The V call is TRBV19, the J call TRBJ2-1. This CDR3 region has 11 residues. Germline V gives CDR1 LNHDA, CDR2 SQIVND (reference sequence). CDR3 sequence: CASTTGNEQFF.

The CDR3 sequence is CASSSHPGAARGDTEAFF. The gene calls are TRBV6-2 or TRBV6-3 and TRBJ1-1; TCRdb designates TRBD1, a call that cannot be tested without DNA. CDR1 and CDR2 from the germline V gene are MNHEY and SVGEGT. The CDR3 consists of 18 residues.

The chain has TRBV20-1 and TRBJ2-7; TCRdb gives TRBD2 as the D gene, but with no DNA this cannot be confirmed. The germline CDR1 and CDR2 sequences are DFQATT and SNEGSKA (reference sequence). The CDR3 is 14 amino acids. CDR3 amino acids: CSAIPKALSYEQYF.

The chain employs TRBV7-3 and TRBJ2-1; checking the TCRdb D call of TRBD2 is not possible without DNA. The CDR3 loop spans 16 amino acids. Germline assignment: CDR1 SGHTA and CDR2 FQGTGA. This CDR3 is CASSPALAGGLDEQFF.

The chain links TRBV28 to TRBJ2-7. Germline CDR1 MDHEN, CDR2 SYDVKM. This CDR3 comprises 11 residues. CDR3 sequence: CATTRAYEQYF.

The CDR3 loop is CASSPLQGSTGELFF. V is TRBV4-1 and J is TRBJ2-2; checking the TCRdb D call of TRBD1 is not possible without DNA. The CDR3 loop spans 15 amino acids. Germline loops: CDR1 MGHRA, CDR2 YSYEKL.

This chain joins TRBV6-2 or TRBV6-3 and TRBJ2-2; TCRdb reports TRBD1, a call that lacks DNA to check it against. Germline V gene data show CDR1 as MNHEY and CDR2 as SVGEGT. The CDR3 spans 14 residues. The chain's CDR3 is CATGGGFGTGELFF.

The CDR3 sequence is CASSLRTSGGPSMVLDEQYF. This sequence joins TRBV7-2 and TRBJ2-7; TCRdb designates TRBD2, a call that cannot be tested without DNA. Germline V gene lookup returns CDR1 SGHTA and CDR2 FQGNSA. The CDR3 runs 20 residues.

This chain links TRBV18 with TRBJ1-1; the TCRdb D gene call, TRBD1, has no DNA to confirm it. There are 16 residues in the CDR3. Germline loops: CDR1 KGHSH, CDR2 LQKENI. Here the CDR3 reads CASSPPSTTGGTEAFF.

The rearrangement uses TRBV28 and TRBJ2-7; as DNA is missing, the TRBD2 call by TCRdb cannot be tested. The germline CDR1 and CDR2 sequences are MDHEN and SYDVKM. CDR3 length: 17 residues. The CDR3: CASSLSLAGVLSYEQYF.

The chain combines TRBV27 with TRBJ2-7. CDR1 and CDR2 from the germline V gene are MNHEY and SMNVEV (reference sequence). CDR3 length equals 13 residues. CDR3 residues: CASSYTTSYEQYF.

The V gene is TRBV11-1, the J gene TRBJ2-7; the D gene TCRdb calls, TRBD2, cannot be checked with no DNA. The CDR3 runs 14 residues. Germline V lookup: CDR1 SGHAT, CDR2 FQDESV (reference sequence). CDR3 amino acids: CASSYSRGPYEQYF.

The V and J genes are TRBV23-1 and TRBJ2-3; the D call of TRBD1 rests on TCRdb alone, since no DNA is present to check it. TRBV23-1 is reported as an ORF; its role is uncertain. There are 16 residues in the CDR3. CDR3 sequence reads: CASSHISPGQTDTQYF.

The CDR3: CASIPSGGYTDTQYF. The chain uses TRBV7-2 and TRBJ2-3; TCRdb designates TRBD2, a call that cannot be tested without DNA. Germline lookup yields CDR1 SGHTA and CDR2 FQGNSA. This CDR3 contains 15 residues.

This chain uses TRBV12-3 or TRBV12-4 with TRBJ2-2; the TRBD1 assignment by TCRdb is unverifiable without DNA. The CDR3 is 16 amino acids. CDR3 protein: CASSSTGGGNTGELFF.